This note documents a single TCR beta chain sequence. Its target is not known. Per germline, CDR1 MDHEN and CDR2 SYDVKM. The CDR3 extends over 15 amino acids. V lost 6 bases and J lost 8, with 20 bases in between. The data belong to a study of cytomegalovirus exposure and HLA in healthy donors. Study observations and caveats: Cytomegalovirus-associated status was assigned to 164 TCR beta chains.

Sequencing was performed with immunoSEQ multiplex PCR; in TCRdb, only in-frame clones are kept and a portion is missing. Counted here are 200,000 or so clones, around 87% occurring once; the ten biggest clones make up 2% to 2.5%. The rearrangement joins TRBV28 to TRBJ2-1, with D maybe TRBD2 (7 bases). Material for sequencing was PBMCs. The source is a woman younger than 35 in good health and CMV-seropositive. DNA for the CDR3: TGTGCCAGCAGAACCTACGGGGGGCCGGGTGATGAGCAGTTCTTC. Residues: CASRTYGGPGDEQFF.